The 2 T cell receptor beta chains below all came from one sample that was sequenced in a study of T-cell memory formation after mild COVID-19. One entry per CDR3 protein results from TCRdb running MiXCR on the 5' RACE reads. The data hold roughly 250,000 distinct CDR3 sequences, with roughly 15% observed a single time. What was sequenced was PBMCs or a T cell subset sorted from them (not recorded which). All receptors derive from a young man who had mild COVID-19 (a few samples of this study predate the infection). Cell type and time point are not known.

V usage is TRBV20-1 and J usage is TRBJ1-5, with TRBD1 matching 9 bases. The CDR3 runs 13 residues. Looked up from germline, CDR1 is DFQATT and CDR2 is SNEGSKA (reference sequence). V lost 5 bases, J lost 4 bases, and 3 bases stayed unmatched. Written as DNA, the CDR3 is TGCAGTGCTGGCGGACAGGGGAATCAGCCCCAGCATTTT. Protein: CSAGGQGNQPQHF.

This clonotype was detected only a few times. The V call is TRBV5-3, the J call TRBJ2-5, with D possibly being TRBD1 (6 bases). TRBV5-3 is an ORF; its function is uncertain. The CDR3 contains 13 residues. The germline V and J ends were trimmed by 7 bases and 4 bases, with 14 bases remaining between them. In DNA, the CDR3 is TGTGCCAGAGACAGGACAGTCGGAGAGACCCAGTACTTC. Amino acids: CARDRTVGETQYF.